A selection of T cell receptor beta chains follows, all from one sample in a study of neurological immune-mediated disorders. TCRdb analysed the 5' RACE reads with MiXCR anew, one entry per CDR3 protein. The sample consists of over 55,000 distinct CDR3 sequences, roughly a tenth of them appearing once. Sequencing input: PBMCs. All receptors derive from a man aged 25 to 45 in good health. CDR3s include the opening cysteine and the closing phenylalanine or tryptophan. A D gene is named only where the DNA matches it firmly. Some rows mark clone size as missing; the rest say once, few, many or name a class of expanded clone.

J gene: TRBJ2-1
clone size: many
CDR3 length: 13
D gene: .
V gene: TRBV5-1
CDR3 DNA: TGCGCCAGCAGCTCCAAATCGGGTGATGAGCAGTTCTTC
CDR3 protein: CASSSKSGDEQFF

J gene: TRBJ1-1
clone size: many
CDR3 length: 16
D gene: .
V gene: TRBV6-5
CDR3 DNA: TGTGCCAGCAGTTACTCGAGTTCACCATTGAACACTGAAGCTTTCTTT
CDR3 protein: CASSYSSSPLNTEAFF

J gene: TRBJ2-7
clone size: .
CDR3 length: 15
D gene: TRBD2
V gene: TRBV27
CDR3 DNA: TGTGCCAGCATGCCAGCGGGGGCAGCAGCCTACGAGCAGTACTTC
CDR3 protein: CASMPAGAAAYEQYF

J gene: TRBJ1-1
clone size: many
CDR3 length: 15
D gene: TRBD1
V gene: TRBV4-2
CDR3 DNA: TGTGCCAGCAGCCCAGGGGGGGCTAAGAACACTGAAGCTTTCTTT
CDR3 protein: CASSPGGAKNTEAFF

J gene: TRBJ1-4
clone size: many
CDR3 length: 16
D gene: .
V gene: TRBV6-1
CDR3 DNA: TGTGCCAGCAAGATGGCCCAGCAGGGAACTAATGAAAAACTGTTTTTT
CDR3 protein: CASKMAQQGTNEKLFF

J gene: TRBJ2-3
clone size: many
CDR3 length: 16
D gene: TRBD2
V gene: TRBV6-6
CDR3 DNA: TGTGCCAGCAGCCGAGTCGGACTAGCGGGAGGGAATACGCAGTATTTT
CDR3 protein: CASSRVGLAGGNTQYF

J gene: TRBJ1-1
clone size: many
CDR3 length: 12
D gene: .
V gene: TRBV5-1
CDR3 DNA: TGCGCCAGCAGCCCAGGTAGAACTGAAGCTTTCTTT
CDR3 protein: CASSPGRTEAFF

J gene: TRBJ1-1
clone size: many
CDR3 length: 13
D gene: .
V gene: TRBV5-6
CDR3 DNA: TGTGCCAGCAGCTTGACCCAGAACACTGAAGCTTTCTTT
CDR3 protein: CASSLTQNTEAFF

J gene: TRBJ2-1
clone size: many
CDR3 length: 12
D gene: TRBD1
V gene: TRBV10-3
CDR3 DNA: TGTGCCATCCGGGACAGCGGCGGTGAGCAGTTCTTC
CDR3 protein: CAIRDSGGEQFF

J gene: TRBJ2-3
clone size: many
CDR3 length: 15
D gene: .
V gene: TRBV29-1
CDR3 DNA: TGCAGCGCCGGGTTAGTGGGGGCTCGGACAGATACGCAGTATTTT
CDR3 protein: CSAGLVGARTDTQYF